This T cell receptor beta chain is drawn from a study of T-cell reconstitution after alpha-beta-depleted transplantation in children (dated by TCRdb to about 2016). Regarding the research as a whole: Using TCR repertoire profiling, the study followed T-cell immune reconstitution in a quantitative way in children after TCRalphabeta/CD19-depleted allogeneic hematopoietic cell transplantation.

About this clonotype: The clone's antigen remains unknown. Base quality data are lacking; no much larger clone is found one base away.

The library was obtained by PCR. Instrument used: Illumina HiSeq 2500. TCR libraries were prepared with molecular barcoding, using unique molecular identifiers to normalize TCRbeta repertoire quantification. TCRdb ran its own pipeline on the public reads, namely fastp trimming at Q25 and MiXCR clone calling, and kept in-frame beta chains. One record per CDR3 amino acid sequence lists the most common genes and DNA. The table for this sample lists around 400,000 distinct CDR3 sequences; about a tenth of them were counted only once. About 5% of the sample comes from the top ten. This sample comprised PBMCs from the stem cell graft donor, obtained from the stem cell graft. The origin of this receptor is a human donor who donated a stem cell graft to a child with acute myeloid leukemia.

The encoded CDR3 is CGSRGRETGELFF. In nucleotides, the sequence is TGTGGTTCTCGGGGGCGCGAGACCGGGGAGCTGTTTTTT. This sequence uses TRBV12-3 or TRBV12-4 and TRBJ2-2; the D assignment is uncertain and may be TRBD1 or TRBD2, with 6 bases supporting each. Taken from cysteine to phenylalanine, the CDR3 has 13 residues. This entry keeps only the CDR3 DNA: 39 bases, framed from base 1.